What follows is one T cell receptor (beta chain) and its context. Its target is unknown. Assay: immunoSEQ multiplex PCR; the TCRdb copy retains only in-frame clones and omits some. This table holds approximately 81,000 clones, 75% to 95% found once. These data belong to a study of T cell responses to AZD1222 COVID-19 vaccine. Study-level findings and limits: Nearly half of spike-specific TCRs reportedly target unmutated variant regions.

The CDR3 runs 16 residues. Germline CDR1 is SGHRS and CDR2 is YFSETQ. Trimming removed 3 bases at V and 1 base at J, with 17 bases between. The receptor was isolated from an adult in good health. This chain joins TRBV5-1 and TRBJ2-7, with D perhaps TRBD1 or TRBD2 (5 bases each). The sequenced sample was peripheral blood, obtained on day 0 of MenACWY control vaccination. In nucleotides, the CDR3 is TGCGCCAGCAGCTGGGGGAGCGCACAAGGGTCCTACGAGCAGTACTTC. Translating gives CASSWGSAQGSYEQYF. The variable domain in full, with the rest retrieved from reference TRBV5-1 and TRBJ2-7, is KAGVTQTPRYLIKTRGQQVTLSCSPISGHRSVSWYQQTPGQGLQFLFEYFSETQRNKGNFPGRFSGRQFSNSRSEMNVSTLELGDSALYLCASSWGSAQGSYEQYFGPGTRLTVT.